The rows below give T cell receptor beta chains drawn from one sample of a study of response to subunit inactivated influenza vaccine. In TCRdb, the RT-PCR reads were re-called with MiXCR into one record per CDR3 protein. This sample has approximately 570,000 distinct CDR3 sequences, with 7.6% found just once. Sequenced material: PBMCs from blood, taken 23 months after vaccination. The receptors derive from a man aged 50 to 69 who received an inactivated influenza vaccine. Both conserved end residues are part of each CDR3. Fields, in order: D gene, J gene, V gene, clone size, CDR3 DNA, CDR3 protein. A D gene is named only where the DNA matches it firmly. Expanded clones get a size class; other rows say once, few or many, or leave the size out.

- TRBJ2-5 TRBV7-2 many TGTGCCAGCAGCCCCCAAGAAGGGATCCAGTACTTC CASSPQEGIQYF
TRBD2 TRBJ2-2 TRBV12-3/TRBV12-4 few TGTGCCAGCACCCTGGGGGACACCGGGACTAGCTCCGGGGAGCTGTTTTTT CASTLGDTGTSSGELFF
TRBD2 TRBJ2-1 TRBV9 few TGTGCCAGCAGCGTAGGTGTTGTAGCGGGTAATGAGCAGTTCTTC CASSVGVVAGNEQFF
- TRBJ2-2 TRBV20-1 few TGCAGTGCTAGAGATCTGAGCGGGCAGAGTCGTAGGGACACCGGGGAGCTGTTTTTT CSARDLSGQSRRDTGELFF
- TRBJ2-1 TRBV18 few TGTGCCAGCTCCGGTGGGAGTACGGGGGAGCAGTTCTTC CASSGGSTGEQFF
TRBD1 TRBJ2-6 TRBV6-2/TRBV6-3 - TGTGCCAGCAGTTCCTCAGGGGGATGGGCCAACGTCCTGACTTTC CASSSSGGWANVLTF
- TRBJ2-4 TRBV10-3 few TGTGCCATCAGTGAGTCGGGTGGGATTGCCAAAAACATTCAGTACTTC CAISESGGIAKNIQYF
TRBD1 TRBJ2-1 TRBV19 few TGTGCCAGTAGAATAGGACAGGCTGCGTCTGAGCAGTTCTTC CASRIGQAASEQFF
- TRBJ2-7 TRBV5-1 few TGCGCCAGCAGCTTGCTCAGGGACGAGCAGTACTTC CASSLLRDEQYF
TRBD1 TRBJ2-5 TRBV7-2 few TGTGCCAGCAGCTTAGAAGGGGGCAGGGCCGAGACCCAGTACTTC CASSLEGGRAETQYF
- TRBJ2-3 TRBV20-1 few TGCAGTGCTCCAGCGCCGGGACAATTTACAGATACGCAGTATTTT CSAPAPGQFTDTQYF
TRBD1 TRBJ1-6 TRBV28 few TGTGCCAGCACGACAGGGTCGGAGAGTTCACCCCTCCACTTT CASTTGSESSPLHF
- TRBJ2-5 TRBV25-1 few TGTGCCAGCAGTCCAAGGGCAGGGTCGGAGACCCAGTACTTC CASSPRAGSETQYF
TRBD1 TRBJ2-7 TRBV5-1 - TGCGCCAGCAGCCACGACAGGGCCGACTACGAGCAGTACTTC CASSHDRADYEQYF
- TRBJ1-1 TRBV9 few TGTGCCAGCAGCGTAGGGCAGGGAGGGGCTGAAGCTTTCTTT CASSVGQGGAEAFF
TRBD2 TRBJ2-2 TRBV28 many TGTGCCAGCAGCTATAATTTAGCGGGAGCTAACCCCGGGGAGCTGTTTTTT CASSYNLAGANPGELFF
- TRBJ2-1 TRBV6-5 few TGTGCCAGCAGTTTTGGCGGGGCCGGGAATGAGCAGTTCTTC CASSFGGAGNEQFF
- TRBJ2-7 TRBV11-2 few TGTGCCAGCAGCTTAGTACCCGGGGGCCGAGGCGAGCAGTACTTC CASSLVPGGRGEQYF
TRBD2 TRBJ2-1 TRBV5-1 many TGCGCCAGCAGCCCCGGGACTAGCGGCTCCTACAATGAGCAGTTCTTC CASSPGTSGSYNEQFF
- TRBJ2-2 TRBV20-1 few TGCAGTGCCCGGGCGGAGGGATTCACCGGGGAGCTGTTTTTT CSARAEGFTGELFF
- TRBJ1-1 TRBV7-2 - TGTGCCAGCAGCTCGGGATTGACTCACCCTAGCACTGAAGCTTTCTTT CASSSGLTHPSTEAFF
- TRBJ1-5 TRBV12-3/TRBV12-4 - TGTGCCAGCAGGGAAATGGGTCAGCCCCAGCATTTT CASREMGQPQHF
TRBD1 TRBJ2-1 TRBV6-2/TRBV6-3 few TGTGCCAGCAGAGACAGGGCCTCCCACAATGAGCAGTTCTTC CASRDRASHNEQFF
- TRBJ2-1 TRBV3-1 many TGTGCCAGCAGCCAACTCGCGAGCTCCTACAATGAGCAGTTCTTC CASSQLASSYNEQFF
- TRBJ2-2 TRBV20-1 - TGCAGTGCTATTAGGGGCGCTGGCACCGGGGAGCTGTTTTTT CSAIRGAGTGELFF
TRBD2 TRBJ2-2 TRBV7-9 - TGTGCCAGCAGCTTAGTACTAGCGGGATCCGGGGAGCTGTTTTTT CASSLVLAGSGELFF
TRBD1 TRBJ1-4 TRBV5-6 many TGTGCCAGCAGCCCGAAGGGACAGGGCGATGAAAAACTGTTTTTT CASSPKGQGDEKLFF
- TRBJ2-5 TRBV7-2 - TGTGCCAGCAGCTCATACCCGGACCCCCGGTACTTC CASSSYPDPRYF
- TRBJ2-7 TRBV9 - TGTGCCAGCAGCGTATCGGTAGCGAGGGGGGACTCGACCTACGAGCAGTACTTC CASSVSVARGDSTYEQYF
TRBD2 TRBJ2-7 TRBV20-1 - TGCAGTGCTAGGGCAGCGGGGCCGACCTACGAGCAGTACTTC CSARAAGPTYEQYF
- TRBJ2-3 TRBV24-1 few TGTGCCACCGGTGAGACGGGGGGCACAGATACGCAGTATTTT CATGETGGTDTQYF
TRBD1 TRBJ2-7 TRBV29-1 many TGCAGCGTCCAGGGGGCCTTGAACGAGCAGTACTTC CSVQGALNEQYF
- TRBJ2-7 TRBV28 many TGTGCCAGCAGCCTCTTTGAAAGGGGTAGGCAGTACTTC CASSLFERGRQYF
- TRBJ1-4 TRBV6-5 few TGTGCCAGCAGTTACTCCGGGGGTTTCGAAAAACTGTTTTTT CASSYSGGFEKLFF
TRBD2 TRBJ2-7 TRBV7-2 once TGTGCCAGCAGCTTAGGGACTAGTGCCGGCGAGCAGTACTTC CASSLGTSAGEQYF
TRBD2 TRBJ2-2 TRBV7-2 few TGTGCCAGCAGCTTATTCGGGACTAGCGCCGGGGAGCTGTTTTTT CASSLFGTSAGELFF
- TRBJ2-1 TRBV7-2 few TGTGCCAGCAGCTCGAGCGGTAGAGGTGAGCAGTTCTTC CASSSSGRGEQFF
TRBD2 TRBJ2-1 TRBV7-3 many TGTGCCAGCAGCTACACTAGCGACCATGAGCAGTTCTTC CASSYTSDHEQFF
TRBD1 TRBJ1-2 TRBV10-3 few TGTGCCATCAGTGAGGCGGGACAGGGCTATGGCTACACCTTC CAISEAGQGYGYTF
- TRBJ2-2 TRBV4-3 few TGCGCCAGCAGCCAAGCCAGGACACAACACACCGGGGAGCTGTTTTTT CASSQARTQHTGELFF
TRBD2 TRBJ2-5 TRBV5-5 - TGTGCCAGCAGCTCCCCACTTAGCGGGACGGAGACCCAGTACTTC CASSSPLSGTETQYF
TRBD1 TRBJ2-3 TRBV4-3 few TGCGCCAGCAGCCTCACAGGGGGCGGCCCAGATACGCAGTATTTT CASSLTGGGPDTQYF
- TRBJ2-2 TRBV6-5 many TGTGCCAGCAGTTATTTCGGAGGGCTGGGCACCGGGGAGCTGTTTTTT CASSYFGGLGTGELFF
- TRBJ2-7 TRBV6-5 many TGTGCCAGCAGTTACAGTAGAACCTCCTACGAGCAGTACTTC CASSYSRTSYEQYF
TRBD1 TRBJ1-1 TRBV5-1 many TGCGCCAGCACCCTCCTCGGACAGGGGGCCACTGAAGCTTTCTTT CASTLLGQGATEAFF
- TRBJ2-2 TRBV5-1 - TGCGCCAGCAGCTACCAGGGATTTGAGGAGCTGTTTTTT CASSYQGFEELFF
- TRBJ1-6 TRBV20-1 few TGCAGTGCTAGATCTCTCCTATGGGGTAATAATTCACCCCTCCACTTT CSARSLLWGNNSPLHF
TRBD2 TRBJ2-1 TRBV7-3 - TGTGCCAGCAGCTTACTAGCGGGAGAGGAAAATGAGCAGTTCTTC CASSLLAGEENEQFF
TRBD2 TRBJ2-3 TRBV20-1 few TGCAGTGGTCTCGGGCTAGCGGGACTCACAGATACGCAGTATTTT CSGLGLAGLTDTQYF